What follows are 4 T cell receptor beta chains derived from one specimen sequenced in a study of blood T cell repertoires in COVID-19. The repertoire was sequenced with immunoSEQ multiplex PCR; TCRdb's copy has only in-frame clones and lacks some. Seen here are roughly 180,000 clones, around 83% observed once, and the top ten hold around 5%. Input material: peripheral blood. Receptor source: a woman aged 45-60 years with COVID-19, enrolled during active disease.

The rearrangement joins TRBV30 to TRBJ1-5; D might be TRBD1 (6 bases). Trimming left V 2 bases short and J 4 bases short, with 12 bases between. Looked up from germline, CDR1 is GTSNPN and CDR2 is SVGIG (reference sequence). There are 14 residues in the CDR3. CDR3 loop: CAWSQGNANQPQHF. The DNA of the CDR3 is TGTGCCTGGAGTCAGGGGAATGCGAATCAGCCCCAGCATTTT.

The chain joins TRBV30 to TRBJ1-6; 7 bases map to TRBD1. Losses at the gene ends were 4 bases for V and 9 bases for J; bases not matched to a gene: 9. Looked up from germline, CDR1 is GTSNPN and CDR2 is SVGIG (reference sequence). The CDR3 consists of 14 residues. CDR3 nucleotide sequence: TGTGCCTGGATGAGCCGGGACAGAATTTCACCCCTCCACTTT. Its translation is CAWMSRDRISPLHF.

The genes are TRBV7-6 and TRBJ2-1; TRBD2 matches 15 bases. This CDR3 is built from 18 residues. Trimming cost V 1 base and J 4 bases; bases outside gene matches: 5. Germline assignment: CDR1 SGHVS and CDR2 FNYEAQ. CDR3 protein: CASSLGGTSGGYYNEQFF. CDR3 in DNA: TGTGCCAGCAGCTTAGGAGGGACTAGCGGGGGGTATTACAATGAGCAGTTCTTC.

V gene TRBV18 combines with J gene TRBJ1-2; 7 bases align to TRBD1. The CDR3 covers 15 residues. Germline V gene sequence: CDR1 KGHSH, CDR2 LQKENI. V lost 3 bases to trimming and J lost 0 bases; unmatched junction nucleotides: 4. CDR3 DNA: TGTGCCAGCTCACCCCGGGACAGACCTAACTATGGCTACACCTTC. Protein sequence: CASSPRDRPNYGYTF.